The present T cell receptor (beta chain) was sequenced within a study of T cell responses to AZD1222 COVID-19 vaccine. Across the study: Investigators merged groups given second doses at roughly 4 or roughly 12 weeks.

CDR1 MNHEY and CDR2 SVGAGI come from the germline V gene. V lost 7 bases, J lost 7 bases, and 16 bases lay in between. This CDR3 contains 13 residues. Only in-frame clones appear in the TCRdb table, and some are missing; sequencing was by immunoSEQ multiplex PCR. The sample holds roughly 60,000 clones, roughly 90% seen once. Findings and limits, study-wide: Following two doses of AZD1222, Spike-specific TCR breadth and depth rose.

About this clone: The antigen remains undetermined.

The sequence derives from an adult in good health. This chain joins TRBV6-5 and TRBJ1-2, with a weak D call TRBD1 (5 bases). The sequences come from peripheral blood, collected on day 0 of AZD1222 vaccination. This CDR3 reads CASIPPSGAGYTF. CDR3 DNA sequence: TGTGCCAGCATCCCTCCCTCCGGGGCTGGCTACACCTTC.